This T cell receptor beta chain was recorded in a study of blood T cell repertoires in COVID-19. In the original workflow: How many nucleated cells were present was estimated from reference gene primer amplification. The data were produced by immunoSEQ multiplex PCR, yet TCRdb's version contains in-frame clones alone and is incomplete. V and J calls and clone size are as listed in that table; D and trimming were resolved from the DNA. The sample lists some 150,000 clones, around 82% occurring once. Germline CDR1 reads MRHNA; CDR2 reads SNTAGT. V was pared by 0 bases and J by 8 bases, with 0 bases of the junction left unmatched. This CDR3 has 13 amino acids.

Sequencing was done on a sample of peripheral blood. The origin of this receptor is a woman aged 50 to 60 with acute or convalescent COVID-19. The chain is built from TRBV6-4 and TRBJ2-2, with 7 bases lining up with TRBD1. In DNA, the CDR3 is TGTGCCAGCAGTGACTCGGGACAGGGGGAGCTGTTTTTT. This translates into CASSDSGQGELFF.